Shown below are 20 T cell receptor beta chains from a single sample sequenced in a study of blood T cell repertoires in COVID-19. Method: immunoSEQ multiplex PCR; TCRdb's copy keeps in-frame clones and lacks some. The sample holds tens of thousands of clones, approximately 80% seen once. Input material: peripheral blood. The receptors stem from a man aged 50 to 59 with acute or convalescent COVID-19.

This rearrangement joins TRBV3-1 (or the pseudogene TRBV3-2) to TRBJ2-7; TRBD1 agrees at 9 bases. With V trimmed by 3 bases and J by 6 bases, 3 bases remained unmatched. Germline CDR1 is LGHDT and CDR2 is YNNKEL (reference sequence). The CDR3 has 13 amino acids. The CDR3 sequence: CASSQGQGGEQYF. The CDR3 region has the DNA TGTGCCAGCAGCCAGGGACAGGGTGGCGAGCAGTACTTC.

The chain has TRBV5-1 and TRBJ2-7; D is ambiguous. Trimming shortened V by 0 bases and J by 1 base, and 8 bases separated the two germline ends. Germline assignment: CDR1 SGHRS and CDR2 YFSETQ. The CDR3 length is 14 residues. The CDR3 protein is CASSLEPGSYEQYF. CDR3 DNA: TGCGCCAGCAGCTTGGAGCCCGGGTCCTACGAGCAGTACTTC.

The gene calls are TRBV7-9 and TRBJ2-1; 10 nucleotides agree with TRBD1. J was trimmed by 4 bases and V by 3 bases; bases with no gene match: 6. The length of the CDR3 is 16 residues. Germline V gives CDR1 SEHNR, CDR2 FQNEAQ (reference sequence). CDR3: CASSLGTGEGYNEQFF. Here the CDR3 DNA reads TGTGCCAGCAGCTTGGGGACAGGGGAAGGGTACAATGAGCAGTTCTTC.

The chain couples TRBV28 to TRBJ1-3; D possibly corresponds to TRBD1 (6 bases). The ends were cut back, 6 bases at V and 1 base at J, with 10 bases in the middle. Germline V gene sequence: CDR1 MDHEN, CDR2 SYDVKM. The CDR3 totals 14 residues. In DNA form, the CDR3 reads TGTGCCAGCAGGTCAACAGGGTCTGGAAACACCATATATTTT. Protein: CASRSTGSGNTIYF.

As for this clone: Other nucleotide sequences from this sample produce the same CDR3. CDR3 coding DNA: TGTGCCAGTAGTATTCCGGGAGAGACCCAGTACTTC. Translation: CASSIPGETQYF. The J gene is TRBJ2-5, the V gene TRBV19, with unresolved D. There are 12 residues in the CDR3. The germline CDR1 and CDR2 sequences are LNHDA and SQIVND (reference sequence). V lost 3 bases to trimming and J lost 4 bases, with 6 bases between them.

This chain connects TRBV5-1 to TRBJ2-1; D is perhaps TRBD1 (5 bases). V was trimmed by 1 base and J by 7 bases, leaving 12 bases between them. The CDR3 length is 14 residues. Germline-derived CDR1 and CDR2 are SGHRS and YFSETQ. CDR3 sequence (DNA): TGCGCCAGCAGCTTGATGGGGCGGTATAATGAGCAGTTCTTC. This encodes CASSLMGRYNEQFF.

CDR3 DNA sequence: TGTGCCAGCAGTGAAGGGCAGGGGGCGGGTGAAAAACTGTTTTTT. Translated: CASSEGQGAGEKLFF. The chain combines TRBV2 with TRBJ1-4; 8 bases agree with TRBD1. The CDR3 contains 15 residues. Germline V gene data show CDR1 as SNHLY and CDR2 as FYNNEI. The trim removed 1 base at V and 7 bases at J, leaving 5 bases unmatched. Supplemented by reference TRBV2 and TRBJ1-4, the full variable domain reads EPEVTQTPSHQVTQMGQEVILRCVPISNHLYFYWYRQILGQKVEFLVSFYNNEISEKSEIFDDQFSVERPDGSNFTLKIRSTKLEDSAMYFCASSEGQGAGEKLFFGSGTQLSVL.

The J gene is TRBJ1-3, the V gene TRBV11-2; D uncertain. V lost 3 bases and J lost 0, with 12 bases in between. Germline lookup yields CDR1 SGHAT and CDR2 FQNNGV. The CDR3 is made up of 16 amino acids. The CDR3 region has the DNA TGTGCCAGCAGCTTGAGCTCGGGGATCTCTGGAAACACCATATATTTT. Translating it yields CASSLSSGISGNTIYF.

The rearrangement uses TRBV7-3 and TRBJ2-2; 15 bases line up with TRBD2. Germline-derived CDR1 and CDR2 are SGHTA and FQGTGA. The CDR3 consists of 19 residues. J lost 1 base, V lost 5 bases, and 8 bases had no gene match. CDR3 sequence (DNA): TGTGCCAGCAGCCCCGGACTAGCGGGGGGGCCATGGAACACCGGGGAGCTGTTTTTT. Its protein product is CASSPGLAGGPWNTGELFF.

This rearrangement joins TRBV4-1 to TRBJ1-2, with D possibly matching TRBD1 (5 bases). The CDR3 is made up of 15 amino acids. From germline, CDR1 is MGHRA and CDR2 YSYEKL. V lost 0 bases, J lost 4 bases, and 12 bases lay in between. In nucleotides, the CDR3 is TGCGCCAGCAGCCAAGAAGGGCAGGGTACCTATGGCTACACCTTC. Protein sequence: CASSQEGQGTYGYTF.

This clone was recorded only once. This chain links TRBV24-1 with TRBJ2-2, with TRBD2 matching over 11 bases. From germline, CDR1 is KGHDR and CDR2 SFDVKD. V gave up 3 bases and J gave up 1 base; unmatched junction bases: 3. CDR3 size: 17 residues. CDR3 sequence (DNA): TGTGCCACCAGTGATCCCGGGACTAGCGGGAACACCGGGGAGCTGTTTTTT. Protein sequence: CATSDPGTSGNTGELFF.

The V and J genes are TRBV5-6 and TRBJ1-3; D remains unclear. The germline gives CDR1 SGHDT, CDR2 YYEEEE. The CDR3 totals 15 residues. Trimming took off 0 bases at V and 7 bases at J, with 14 bases between the two ends. CDR3 DNA: TGTGCCAGCAGCTTGGTGGGCAATTTAGATAACACCATATATTTT. As protein: CASSLVGNLDNTIYF. Variable domain in full (rest from reference TRBV5-6 and TRBJ1-3): DAGVTQSPTHLIKTRGQQVTLRCSPKSGHDTVSWYQQALGQGPQFIFQYYEEEERQRGNFPDRFSGHQFPNYSSELNVNALLLGDSALYLCASSLVGNLDNTIYFGEGSWLTVV.

This chain uses TRBV6-2 or TRBV6-3 with TRBJ1-6, with a possible D match to TRBD1 (5 bases). V was trimmed by 2 bases and J by 7 bases, leaving 6 bases between them. Germline CDR1 and CDR2: MNHEY and SVGEGT. The CDR3 has 13 amino acids. The CDR3 bases are TGTGCCAGCAGTTACCCAGGGAATTCACCCCTCCACTTT. The encoded protein is CASSYPGNSPLHF.

This chain connects TRBV28 to TRBJ2-7; D unclear. CDR1 and CDR2 from the germline V gene are MDHEN and SYDVKM. This CDR3 has 12 residues. Trimming removed 6 bases from V and 3 bases from J, with 9 bases in between. The CDR3 nucleotides are TGTGCCAGCAGGGCATTTGGCTACGAGCAGTACTTC. Protein: CASRAFGYEQYF.

V and J are TRBV11-2 and TRBJ2-7; 7 bases are a match to TRBD1. Germline V gives CDR1 SGHAT, CDR2 FQNNGV. Trimming took 5 bases from V and 4 from J; bases not matched to a gene: 11. The CDR3 has 15 residues. In DNA, the CDR3 is TGTGCCAGCAGCCCAAGGACAGGCTTCGGTTACGAGCAGTACTTC. Amino acid sequence: CASSPRTGFGYEQYF. Filled out from reference TRBV11-2 and TRBJ2-7, the complete variable domain reads EAGVAQSPRYKIIEKRQSVAFWCNPISGHATLYWYQQILGQGPKLLIQFQNNGVVDDSQLPKDRFSAERLKGVDSTLKIQPAKLEDSAVYLCASSPRTGFGYEQYFGPGTRLTVT.

The rearrangement joins TRBV28 to TRBJ2-2, with 15 bases matching TRBD2. This CDR3 has 20 amino acids. Germline V gene lookup returns CDR1 MDHEN and CDR2 SYDVKM. Trimming cost V 5 bases and J 1 base; bases outside gene matches: 11. The CDR3 DNA sequence: TGTGCCAGCAGTCCCAGGTCCGGGACTAGCGGGAGGAGGAACACCGGGGAGCTGTTTTTT. The encoded protein is CASSPRSGTSGRRNTGELFF.

The chain links TRBV4-2 to TRBJ2-1, with 7 positions matching TRBD2. Germline trimming cut 2 bases from V and 4 bases from J; bases unmatched to any gene: 5. The CDR3 length is 15 residues. Germline V gives CDR1 LGHNA, CDR2 YNFKEQ. CDR3 protein: CASSQLAARYNEQFF. The CDR3 nucleotides are TGTGCCAGCAGCCAACTAGCGGCCAGATACAATGAGCAGTTCTTC.

The chain uses TRBV28 and TRBJ2-1; TRBD1 agrees at 8 bases. Germline lookup yields CDR1 MDHEN and CDR2 SYDVKM. The J segment lost 2 bases and the V segment lost 5 bases, leaving 2 bases of the junction unmatched. CDR3 length equals 14 residues. The CDR3 region has the DNA TGTGCCAGCAGTCCGGGACAGGCCTACAATGAGCAGTTCTTC. Protein: CASSPGQAYNEQFF.

The V gene is TRBV5-1, the J gene TRBJ2-6; perhaps TRBD1 as D (5 bases). Germline CDR1 SGHRS, CDR2 YFSETQ. CDR3 length: 14 residues. V lost 4 bases to trimming and J lost 0 bases, with 5 bases between them. Written as DNA, the CDR3 is TGCGCCAGCAGCACAGGCTCTGGGGCCAACGTCCTGACTTTC. Protein: CASSTGSGANVLTF.

The chain employs TRBV11-3 and TRBJ2-3; 7 bases are a match to TRBD2. Per the germline V gene, CDR1 is SGHNT and CDR2 is YENEEA. The CDR3 runs 15 residues. V was clipped by 1 base and J by 2 bases; unmatched bases: 3. The CDR3 DNA follows: TGTGCCAGCAGCTTAGGGGGGAGGGACACAGATACGCAGTATTTT. It codes for CASSLGGRDTDTQYF.